The clone carrying this T cell receptor beta chain has just one count. CDR3 length: 15 residues. Germline CDR1 and CDR2: SGHRS and YFSETQ. Trimming took off 4 bases at V and 4 bases at J, with 18 bases between the two ends. Original analysis: Reference gene primer amplification gave estimated nucleated cell counts. The protocol was immunoSEQ multiplex PCR, while the TCRdb copy is restricted to in-frame clones and leaves out a portion. For V, J and clone size, that table is used; D and trimming come from the DNA. Seen here are about 110,000 clones, 84% observed once, and the top ten hold around 15%. This entry belongs to a study of blood T cell repertoires in COVID-19. About the research overall: Samples representing acute and convalescent COVID-19 were sourced from the United States, Italy and Spain. T cells, B-cell-depleted T cells, or PBMCs provided the cDNA or gDNA that served as material.

The chain uses TRBV5-1 and TRBJ2-7; tentatively, D is TRBD1 (6 bases). The sequencing sample was made of peripheral blood. The TCR was taken from a woman aged 60-70 years with acute or convalescent COVID-19. DNA of the CDR3: TGCGCCAGCAGCCCCTCCGGGACATCGAGGTACGAGCAGTACTTC. It encodes CASSPSGTSRYEQYF. Complete variable domain (other parts from reference TRBV5-1 and TRBJ2-7): KAGVTQTPRYLIKTRGQQVTLSCSPISGHRSVSWYQQTPGQGLQFLFEYFSETQRNKGNFPGRFSGRQFSNSRSEMNVSTLELGDSALYLCASSPSGTSRYEQYFGPGTRLTVT.